The 15 T cell receptor beta chains presented below share a single source sample, sequenced in a study of T cells in Graves' hyperthyroidism and ophthalmopathy. Researchers amplified the TCR beta CDR3 regions from RNA transcripts. The study used the HTBI primer set for a first-round RT-PCR of the TCR CDR3. Via MiXCR, TCRdb re-called the multiplex PCR reads, giving one row per CDR3 protein. The repertoire includes about 400,000 distinct CDR3 sequences, 20% to 30% of them detected once, and more than 60% sits in the top ten. Sequences were obtained from blood. The receptors derive from a man aged 50 to 59 with Graves' hyperthyroidism.

This clonotype was seen many times. This sequence joins TRBV3-1 and TRBJ1-2; 12 bases match TRBD1. V shed 4 bases and J 6 bases; nucleotides not matched to a gene: 3. Germline V lookup: CDR1 LGHDT, CDR2 YNNKEL (reference sequence). CDR3 size: 14 residues. CDR3 sequence reads: CASSLGTGGHGYTF. DNA for the CDR3: TGTGCCAGCAGCCTAGGGACAGGGGGCCATGGCTACACCTTC. Full variable domain (missing parts from reference TRBV3-1 and TRBJ1-2): DTAVSQTPKYLVTQMGNDKSIKCEQNLGHDTMYWYKQDSKKFLKIMFSYNNKELIINETVPNRFSPKSPDKAHLNLHINSLELGDSAVYFCASSLGTGGHGYTFGSGTRLTVV.

Many counts were recorded for this clonotype. This chain joins TRBV28 and TRBJ2-7; TRBD2 is a possible D gene (5 bases). The CDR3 covers 14 residues. In germline, CDR1 is MDHEN, CDR2 SYDVKM. Trimming removed 3 bases at V and 0 bases at J, with 9 bases between. In DNA form, the CDR3 reads TGTGCCAGCAGTTTCCACGGGAACTCCTACGAGCAGTACTTC. Translating it yields CASSFHGNSYEQYF.

V and J are TRBV5-1 and TRBJ2-7, with 8 nucleotides matching TRBD2. Germline V CDR1 and CDR2: SGHRS, YFSETQ. The CDR3 is made up of 15 amino acids. The V segment lost 4 bases and the J segment 5 bases; nucleotides outside the gene matches: 11. CDR3 nucleotides: TGCGCCAGCAGCCGTCTGAGCGGGAGCTATAACGAGCAGTACTTC. Protein sequence: CASSRLSGSYNEQYF.

The chain carries TRBV7-2 and TRBJ2-3, with D possibly being TRBD2 (5 bases). CDR3 size: 15 residues. CDR1 is SGHTA, CDR2 FQGNSA, per germline. With 4 bases removed from V and 7 bases from J, the gap between germline ends came to 18 bases. The CDR3 DNA sequence: TGTGCCAGCAGCTCCAATTTCGGGGTAGGGAATACGCAGTATTTT. Translating it yields CASSSNFGVGNTQYF.

The CDR3 protein is CSARAGTNTDTQYF. CDR3 bases: TGCAGTGCTAGAGCAGGGACGAACACAGATACGCAGTATTTT. The V and J genes are TRBV20-1 and TRBJ2-3; D may correspond to TRBD1 or TRBD2 (5 bases each). Deletions cut 1 base from V and 2 bases from J, with 10 bases between. This CDR3 is built from 14 residues. Germline lookup yields CDR1 DFQATT and CDR2 SNEGSKA (reference sequence).

This clonotype was counted a single time. A junction boundary mismatches the germline segment, possibly from a read error. CDR3: CASNLGSLRARDNEQFF. CDR3 sequence (DNA): TGTGCCAGCAACTTAGGGTCTTTGCGGGCCAGAGACAATGAGCAGTTCTTC. V gene TRBV13 combines with J gene TRBJ2-1, with a possible D match to TRBD2 (5 bases). The CDR3 is 17 residues long. Germline CDR1 PRHDT, CDR2 FYEKMQ (reference sequence).

This clonotype is judged medium-sized (0.01 to 0.1%). The chain links TRBV12-3 or TRBV12-4 to TRBJ2-5, with D perhaps matching TRBD1 (5 bases). The CDR3 loop spans 15 amino acids. V lost 5 bases and J lost 1, with 14 bases in between. The CDR3 bases are TGTGCCAGCAGTATATCAGGACAACTCCAAGAGACCCAGTACTTC. It encodes CASSISGQLQETQYF.

This clonotype has a count of ten or more. The chain joins TRBV11-3 to TRBJ1-1, with D unresolved. V was pared by 2 bases and J by 7 bases, with 11 bases between. The length of the CDR3 is 13 residues. Germline V gene sequence: CDR1 SGHNT, CDR2 YENEEA. CDR3 DNA sequence: TGTGCCAGCAGCTTACACTCGGGTGGTGAAGCTTTCTTT. Translated, it gives CASSLHSGGEAFF.

The genes are TRBV20-1 and TRBJ2-5; the D is unclear. Deletions cut 0 bases from V and 1 base from J, with 12 bases between. The CDR3 contains 15 residues. The germline V gene encodes CDR1 DFQATT and CDR2 SNEGSKA (reference sequence). In DNA, the CDR3 is TGCAGTGCTAGAGATCGGGTACACCTCCAAGAGACCCAGTACTTC. Its translation is CSARDRVHLQETQYF.

The chain carries TRBV5-1 and TRBJ1-1, with D possibly matching TRBD1 (6 bases). With 4 bases removed from V and 0 bases from J, the gap between germline ends came to 10 bases. From germline, CDR1 is SGHRS and CDR2 YFSETQ. The CDR3 contains 14 residues. CDR3 in amino acids: CASSGGTMNTEAFF. CDR3 nucleotides: TGCGCCAGCAGCGGCGGGACAATGAACACTGAAGCTTTCTTT.

This clonotype has at least ten counts. The chain carries TRBV7-3 and TRBJ2-3; 9 bases align to TRBD1. V shed 4 bases and J 4 bases; nucleotides not matched to a gene: 6. The CDR3 has 15 amino acids. Germline V gene data show CDR1 as SGHTA and CDR2 as FQGTGA. The CDR3 region has the DNA TGTGCCAGCAGCTGGGGACAGGGCGGTGCAGATACGCAGTATTTT. Its protein product is CASSWGQGGADTQYF.

The V and J genes are TRBV29-1 and TRBJ2-3, with TRBD1 matching 7 bases. The CDR3 is 13 amino acids. Germline lookup yields CDR1 SQVTM and CDR2 ANQGSEA. Germline trimming cut 6 bases from V and 0 bases from J; bases unmatched to any gene: 3. The CDR3 nucleotides read TGCAGCGTCAGGGGGAGTAGCACAGATACGCAGTATTTT. It is translated as CSVRGSSTDTQYF.

This clonotype was observed a few times. The chain couples TRBV6-1 to TRBJ2-1, with D unclear. The CDR3 totals 11 residues. Germline V gene data show CDR1 as MNHNS and CDR2 as SASEGT. V was cut by 2 bases and J by 8 bases, with 4 bases left in between. In nucleotides, the CDR3 is TGTGCCAGCAGTGAACAGTATGAGCAGTTCTTC. It yields the protein CASSEQYEQFF.

This clonotype was recorded many times. This chain connects TRBV28 to TRBJ2-7, with D perhaps TRBD1 (6 bases). V was shortened by 3 bases and J by 5 bases, with 14 bases between the two germline ends. The CDR3 has 14 residues. CDR1 is MDHEN and CDR2 is SYDVKM in the germline V gene. The CDR3 DNA reads as TGTGCCAGCAGTTTGAGAGGGGGAGACAACGAGCAGTACTTC. Its protein product is CASSLRGGDNEQYF.

The chain uses TRBV14 and TRBJ2-2; TRBD2 is a possible D gene (5 bases). V was pared by 0 bases and J by 7 bases, with 12 bases between. CDR1 is SGHDN, CDR2 FVKESK, per germline. The CDR3 consists of 15 residues. The CDR3 sequence: CASSQDRFGGGELFF. The CDR3 DNA reads TGTGCCAGCAGCCAAGATAGATTTGGAGGCGGGGAGCTGTTTTTT.